The sequence of this T cell receptor beta chain was determined in a study of blood T cell repertoires in COVID-19. Turning to the study itself: Both acute and convalescent COVID-19 samples were obtained from the United States, Italy and Spain. T cells, B-cell-depleted T cells, or PBMCs supplied cDNA or gDNA.

Sequencing used immunoSEQ multiplex PCR; TCRdb keeps in-frame clones, though not all of them. The sample has more than 45,000 clones, around 81% seen once; the top ten hold approximately 10%. Seattle-derived patients entered the study during active infection and were followed longitudinally. CDR3 length: 15 residues. CDR1 is SGDLS and CDR2 is YYNGEE in the germline V gene. With V trimmed by 0 bases and J by 10 bases, 10 bases remained unmatched. The gene calls are TRBV9 and TRBJ2-1; TRBD2 agrees at 7 bases. The sequence was collected from a man of 80 years or more with COVID-19, enrolled during active disease. Sequencing was performed on peripheral blood. CDR3 DNA: TGTGCCAGCAGCGTAGAACCCGGACTAGGCGGCGAGCAGTTCTTC. This encodes CASSVEPGLGGEQFF.